One and the same sample provided the 26 T cell receptor beta chains below, sequenced in a study of T cell responses to AZD1222 COVID-19 vaccine. Using immunoSEQ multiplex PCR, the repertoire was profiled, and TCRdb retains in-frame clones only, with some absent. The data show approximately 89,000 clones, less than 95% seen once. The sample in question was peripheral blood, obtained 28 days after the second AZD1222 dose. The source is an adult who received the AZD1222 COVID-19 vaccine.

This chain joins TRBV6-5 and TRBJ1-2; a possible D gene is TRBD1 (5 bases). Per the germline V gene, CDR1 is MNHEY and CDR2 is SVGAGI. Deletions cut 0 bases from V and 13 bases from J, with 12 bases between. The CDR3 loop spans 12 amino acids. The CDR3 reads CASSYSGQGRTF. The CDR3 DNA reads as TGTGCCAGCAGTTACTCGGGGCAGGGACGCACCTTC.

This clone was observed a single time. The chain is built from TRBV7-8 and TRBJ1-5; possibly TRBD1 for D (5 bases). Trimming took 5 bases from V and 5 from J, leaving 13 bases between them. From germline, CDR1 is SGHVS and CDR2 FQNEAQ. The CDR3 consists of 14 residues. Here the CDR3 DNA reads TGTGCCAGCAGCCAGATTCGGGGGTATCAGCCCCAGCATTTT. Translating gives CASSQIRGYQPQHF.

The rearrangement uses TRBV15 and TRBJ1-2, with no clear D. Germline V CDR1 and CDR2: LNHNV, YYDKDF (reference sequence). The CDR3 consists of 15 residues. V gave up 1 base and J gave up 7 bases, with 16 bases separating them. The CDR3 loop reads CATSRGRGAAGGYTF. The DNA for the CDR3 is TGTGCCACCAGCAGAGGTAGAGGCGCCGCTGGTGGCTACACCTTC.

The genes are TRBV9 and TRBJ2-7, with D possibly being TRBD2 (6 bases). The CDR3 consists of 15 residues. The V gene's germline CDR1 is SGDLS and CDR2 YYNGEE. With 0 bases removed from V and 0 bases from J, the gap between germline ends came to 10 bases. The CDR3 region has the DNA TGTGCCAGCAGCGTAGACGGGGGTACCTCCTACGAGCAGTACTTC. Residues: CASSVDGGTSYEQYF.

The V and J genes are TRBV7-9 and TRBJ1-6, with no clear D. With 5 bases removed from V and 5 bases from J, the gap between germline ends came to 10 bases. The germline V gene has CDR1 SEHNR and CDR2 FQNEAQ (reference sequence). This CDR3 has 14 amino acids. CDR3 residues: CASSAVVDNSPLHF. The CDR3 coding sequence is TGTGCCAGCAGCGCCGTAGTGGATAATTCACCCCTCCACTTT.

The chain uses TRBV19 and TRBJ1-5, with 12 bases identical to TRBD1. V was pared by 4 bases and J by 4 bases, with 8 bases of the junction left unmatched. The CDR3 has 17 residues. Germline CDR1 LNHDA, CDR2 SQIVND (reference sequence). The CDR3: CASSTRDRGLGNQPQHF. Written as DNA, the CDR3 is TGTGCCAGTAGTACTCGGGACAGGGGGCTTGGAAATCAGCCCCAGCATTTT.

In this sample, this clone turned up a few times. This rearrangement joins TRBV6-1 to TRBJ2-3; 12 bases align to TRBD2. V shed 0 bases, J shed 1 base, and the junction held 2 bases outside the gene matches. The length of the CDR3 is 17 residues. From germline, CDR1 is MNHNS and CDR2 SASEGT. CDR3 region: CASSEALAGGGTDTQYF. The DNA for the CDR3 is TGTGCCAGCAGTGAAGCGCTAGCGGGGGGGGGCACAGATACGCAGTATTTT.

The genes are TRBV3-1 (or the pseudogene TRBV3-2) and TRBJ2-2; 9 bases are shared with TRBD2. This CDR3 spans 17 amino acids. V shed 2 bases and J 1 base; nucleotides not matched to a gene: 5. CDR1 is LGHDT, CDR2 YNNKEL, per germline (reference sequence). Here the CDR3 reads CASSQYGAGGNTGELFF. DNA for the CDR3: TGTGCCAGCAGCCAATACGGAGCGGGGGGGAACACCGGGGAGCTGTTTTTT.

This clone was observed a handful of times. The chain carries TRBV9 and TRBJ1-1, with D hard to call. Germline V gene lookup returns CDR1 SGDLS and CDR2 YYNGEE. With 0 bases removed from V and 3 bases from J, the gap between germline ends came to 9 bases. There are 14 residues in the CDR3. CDR3 sequence reads: CASSVDGTYTEAFF. The DNA of the CDR3 is TGTGCCAGCAGCGTAGATGGCACCTACACTGAAGCTTTCTTT.

The V gene is TRBV6-5, the J gene TRBJ1-2; unclear D gene. Per the germline V gene, CDR1 is MNHEY and CDR2 is SVGAGI. V lost 8 bases and J 7 bases, leaving 11 bases between the germline ends. The CDR3 runs to 11 residues. The CDR3 nucleotides read TGTGCCAGCCACGCGAGTCCTGGCTACACCTTC. It encodes CASHASPGYTF.

The V and J genes are TRBV28 and TRBJ1-1; the D is unclear. Germline CDR1 reads MDHEN; CDR2 reads SYDVKM. This CDR3 is 15 amino acids long. V was shortened by 2 bases and J by 1 base, with 11 bases between the two germline ends. The CDR3 DNA sequence: TGTGCCAGCAGTTTAGACCTAGGCAGGAACACTGAAGCTTTCTTT. It codes for CASSLDLGRNTEAFF. The full variable domain, completed using reference TRBV28 and TRBJ1-1, is DVKVTQSSRYLVKRTGEKVFLECVQDMDHENMFWYRQDPGLGLRLIYFSYDVKMKEKGDIPEGYSVSREKKERFSLILESASTNQTSMYLCASSLDLGRNTEAFFGQGTRLTVV.

Of note for this clone: Germline is not matched at one junction end, which may reflect a read error. This rearrangement joins TRBV7-2 to TRBJ2-7; tentatively, D is TRBD2 (5 bases). Germline CDR1 reads SGHTA; CDR2 reads FQGNSA. The CDR3 spans 12 residues. The DNA for the CDR3 is TGTGCCAGCAGCTTAGCGCTACTAGGTCCTATCTTC. This codes for CASSLALLGPIF.

The DNA for the CDR3 is TGTGCCACCAGCAGACCGACAGGGGCTGCTGGAAACACCATATATTTT. It is translated as CATSRPTGAAGNTIYF. This sequence joins TRBV15 and TRBJ1-3; 8 positions agree with TRBD1. Losses at the gene ends were 2 bases for V and 2 bases for J; bases not matched to a gene: 5. The CDR3 has 16 amino acids. CDR1 is LNHNV, CDR2 YYDKDF, per germline (reference sequence).

The chain links TRBV5-1 to TRBJ1-2; D unresolved. The CDR3 runs 12 residues. V gave up 4 bases and J gave up 2 bases, with 6 bases separating them. Germline V lookup: CDR1 SGHRS, CDR2 YFSETQ. CDR3 sequence (DNA): TGCGCCAGCAGCGGGATCAACTATGGCTACACCTTC. It specifies CASSGINYGYTF.

This chain links TRBV3-1 (or the pseudogene TRBV3-2) with TRBJ2-5; 12 nucleotides agree with TRBD2. J was trimmed by 4 bases and V by 2 bases; bases with no gene match: 5. CDR1 and CDR2 (germline): LGHDT, YNNKEL (reference sequence). The CDR3 runs to 16 residues. The chain's CDR3 is CASSQRTSGDRETQYF. DNA of the CDR3: TGTGCCAGCAGCCAACGGACTAGCGGGGACCGAGAGACCCAGTACTTC.

The chain has TRBV18 and TRBJ1-4, with 7 bases matching TRBD1. The J segment lost 6 bases and the V segment lost 1 base, leaving 5 bases of the junction unmatched. Germline V CDR1 and CDR2: KGHSH, LQKENI. The CDR3 loop spans 15 amino acids. The CDR3 region has the DNA TGTGCCAGCTCACCACTGAGACAGGGAGATGAAAAACTGTTTTTT. It codes for CASSPLRQGDEKLFF.

The chain couples TRBV7-2 to TRBJ1-5, with 7 positions matching TRBD1. J gave up 6 bases and V 3 bases, and 5 bases lay outside the gene matches. Germline CDR1 reads SGHTA; CDR2 reads FQGNSA. CDR3 length equals 14 residues. The CDR3 DNA is TGTGCCAGCAGCTTGACAGGGAAGGGTCAGCCCCAGCATTTT. Its translation is CASSLTGKGQPQHF.

This chain connects TRBV5-5 to TRBJ1-5; a weak D match, TRBD1 (5 bases). The V end lost 0 bases, the J end lost 4 bases, and 11 bases lay between the germline ends. The germline CDR1 and CDR2 sequences are SGHKS and YYEKEE (reference sequence). The CDR3 loop spans 15 amino acids. The CDR3 nucleotides read TGTGCCAGCAGCTTGGGGCCAGGGAATAATCAGCCCCAGCATTTT. As protein: CASSLGPGNNQPQHF.

The rearrangement joins TRBV9 to TRBJ1-1; D ambiguous. V shed 1 base and J shed 1 base, with 8 bases lying between them. This CDR3 has 14 residues. Germline CDR1 is SGDLS and CDR2 is YYNGEE. This CDR3 is CASSVLPANTEAFF. Written as DNA, the CDR3 is TGTGCCAGCAGCGTATTACCAGCGAACACTGAAGCTTTCTTT.

V gene TRBV28 combines with J gene TRBJ1-1, with D possibly being TRBD1 (6 bases). The V end was cut by 4 bases, the J end by 2 bases, with 8 bases between. Per germline, CDR1 MDHEN and CDR2 SYDVKM. The CDR3 consists of 13 residues. The CDR3 region is CASSSGGNTEAFF. The CDR3, as DNA: TGTGCCAGCAGTTCCGGGGGCAACACTGAAGCTTTCTTT.

The chain carries TRBV29-1 and TRBJ1-5, with D possibly matching TRBD1 (6 bases). Looked up from germline, CDR1 is SQVTM and CDR2 is ANQGSEA. The CDR3 covers 15 residues. V lost 1 base, J lost 7 bases, and 17 bases lay in between. The CDR3 DNA is TGCAGCGTTGAAGTAGCGGGGGCGAAGGGGCAGCCCCAGCATTTT. Its protein product is CSVEVAGAKGQPQHF.

The table lists this clone with a few counts. The J gene is TRBJ2-3, the V gene TRBV28, with D perhaps given as TRBD1 or TRBD2 (5 bases each). CDR3 length equals 13 residues. In germline, CDR1 is MDHEN, CDR2 SYDVKM. Trimming stripped 5 bases from V and 10 bases from J, with 16 bases between. The CDR3 reads CASSTGAYEAQYF. For the CDR3, the DNA is TGTGCCAGCAGTACCGGGGCATACGAGGCGCAGTATTTT.

The V and J genes are TRBV5-4 and TRBJ1-1; TRBD1 matches at 10 bases. Germline V gene data show CDR1 as SGHNT and CDR2 as YYREEE (reference sequence). CDR3 length: 17 residues. J lost 2 bases, V lost 2 bases, and 9 bases had no gene match. The CDR3 region is CASSFDRTGGTNTEAFF. The DNA of the CDR3 is TGTGCCAGCAGCTTTGATCGGACAGGGGGGACCAACACTGAAGCTTTCTTT.

The chain employs TRBV5-1 and TRBJ1-1; TRBD1 matches at 8 bases. The germline V gene has CDR1 SGHRS and CDR2 YFSETQ. The V and J ends lost 3 bases and 4 bases, in that order; junction bases with no gene match: 5. The CDR3 sequence is 14 residues long. Here the CDR3 reads CASSSDRVGTEAFF. In nucleotides, the CDR3 is TGCGCCAGCAGCTCGGACAGGGTAGGCACTGAAGCTTTCTTT.

The rearrangement uses TRBV4-2 and TRBJ2-5; D remains ambiguous. This CDR3 is built from 15 residues. CDR1 LGHNA and CDR2 YNFKEQ come from the germline V gene. V was shortened by 0 bases and J by 4 bases, with 12 bases between the two germline ends. CDR3 sequence: CASSQDQSLRETQYF. The CDR3 coding sequence is TGTGCCAGCAGCCAAGATCAGTCGCTGCGAGAGACCCAGTACTTC.

This chain connects TRBV7-8 to TRBJ1-6; D ambiguous. CDR1 and CDR2 from the germline V gene are SGHVS and FQNEAQ. The CDR3 consists of 15 residues. V lost 1 base and J lost 10, with 14 bases in between. The CDR3 sequence: CASSLGQVLDSPLHF. DNA for the CDR3: TGTGCCAGCAGCTTAGGACAAGTCCTCGACTCACCCCTCCACTTT.